These 2 T cell receptor beta chains originate from one sample sequenced in a study of high-grade serous ovarian cancer treatment subgroups. Tumor samples were obtained before definitive surgery or chemotherapy. Assay used: immunoSEQ multiplex PCR; TCRdb lists only in-frame clones, some missing. Found here are tens of thousands of clones, around four fifths of them singletons; the top ten hold 2% to 2.5%. Material: tumor tissue. The receptor set was obtained from a human donor with high-grade serous ovarian cancer.

CDR3 protein: CASRPGQESTDTQYF. The DNA for the CDR3 is TGTGCCAGCAGACCCGGACAGGAGAGCACAGATACGCAGTATTTT. The J gene is TRBJ2-3, the V gene TRBV7-6; 7 nucleotides line up with TRBD1. Looked up from germline, CDR1 is SGHVS and CDR2 is FNYEAQ. This CDR3 region has 15 residues. V dropped 6 bases and J dropped 0; count of bases not matched to a gene: 6. The full variable domain, in which reference TRBV7-6 and TRBJ2-3 provide the parts outside the CDR3, is GAGVSQSPRYKVTKRGQDVALRCDPISGHVSLYWYRQALGQGPEFLTYFNYEAQQDKSGLPNDRFSAERPEGSISTLTIQRTEQRDSAMYRCASRPGQESTDTQYFGPGTRLTVL.

J is TRBJ2-3 and V is TRBV19; 8 nucleotides line up with TRBD2. The CDR3 is 16 residues long. The V segment lost 4 bases and the J segment 5 bases; nucleotides outside the gene matches: 11. Germline lookup yields CDR1 LNHDA and CDR2 SQIVND (reference sequence). Here the CDR3 reads CASSTGTSYGGDTQYF. In nucleotides, the CDR3 is TGTGCCAGTAGTACCGGGACTAGTTATGGGGGAGATACGCAGTATTTT.